Below are 19 T cell receptor beta chains sequenced from a single sample in a study of blood T cell repertoires in COVID-19. Using immunoSEQ multiplex PCR, the repertoire was profiled, and TCRdb retains in-frame clones only, with some absent. Among hundreds of thousands of clones listed, around 87% were seen once. Sequencing input: PBMCs or T cells enriched from blood (not recorded which). The receptors come from a man aged 25 to 40 who had recovered from COVID-19.

The rearrangement uses TRBV7-6 and TRBJ2-7, with D perhaps TRBD2 (5 bases). V lost 6 bases to trimming and J lost 2 bases, with 20 bases between them. The CDR3 runs 16 residues. The germline CDR1 and CDR2 sequences are SGHVS and FNYEAQ. DNA for the CDR3: TGTGCCAGCAGTCCGGCCCCCGGGGATATAACCTACGAGCAGTACTTC. It is translated as CASSPAPGDITYEQYF.

This CDR3 is CASTGIHGYTF. DNA of the CDR3: TGTGCCAGCACAGGGATCCATGGCTACACCTTC. The genes are TRBV28 and TRBJ1-2; the D gene is possibly TRBD1 (5 bases). The V gene lost 7 bases and the J gene lost 6 bases, with 9 bases spanning the gap. The germline V gene encodes CDR1 MDHEN and CDR2 SYDVKM. There are 11 residues in the CDR3.

This chain joins TRBV14 and TRBJ1-3; D ambiguous. The germline V gene has CDR1 SGHDN and CDR2 FVKESK. V dropped 1 base and J dropped 4 bases, with 5 bases sitting between them. The CDR3 contains 13 residues. CDR3 sequence (DNA): TGTGCCAGCAGCCAAGTCGAGGGAAACACCATATATTTT. Residues: CASSQVEGNTIYF.

The chain uses TRBV5-1 and TRBJ1-3; maybe TRBD1 (5 bases). Trimming took off 4 bases at V and 0 bases at J, with 8 bases between the two ends. Looked up from germline, CDR1 is SGHRS and CDR2 is YFSETQ. The CDR3 length is 14 residues. Here the CDR3 reads CASSDSNSGNTIYF. The CDR3 DNA is TGCGCCAGCAGCGACAGTAACTCTGGAAACACCATATATTTT.

The gene calls are TRBV28 and TRBJ1-5, with 9 bases matching TRBD1. Looked up from germline, CDR1 is MDHEN and CDR2 is SYDVKM. The CDR3 totals 15 residues. V lost 6 bases to trimming and J lost 4 bases; unmatched junction nucleotides: 7. This CDR3 is CASSLWDRENQPQHF. CDR3 in DNA: TGTGCCAGCAGCCTTTGGGACAGGGAAAATCAGCCCCAGCATTTT.

The chain combines TRBV10-3 with TRBJ2-3; maybe TRBD2 (6 bases). Germline CDR1 and CDR2: ENHRY and SYGVKD. Between the trimmed V and J ends, which lost 10 bases and 7 bases, there was a span of 21 bases. The CDR3 is 14 amino acids. CDR3 in DNA: TGTGCCACAACGGAGGAGGGAGAGCTTCATACGCAGTATTTT. It specifies CATTEEGELHTQYF.

The V and J genes are TRBV25-1 and TRBJ2-7, with D unclear. Germline CDR1 and CDR2: MGHDK and SYGVNS. Trimming removed 10 bases from V and 3 bases from J, with 13 bases in between. The CDR3 has 12 residues. CDR3 in amino acids: CATSPLGYEQYF. Written as DNA, the CDR3 is TGTGCCACCTCGCCCCTCGGCTACGAGCAGTACTTC.

The V gene is TRBV29-1, the J gene TRBJ2-7, with TRBD1 matching 7 bases. Trimming took 5 bases from V and 7 from J; bases not matched to a gene: 11. The CDR3 spans 13 residues. Germline V gene data show CDR1 as SQVTM and CDR2 as ANQGSEA. The CDR3 loop is CSVWDSGRGEQYF. The CDR3 DNA sequence: TGCAGCGTTTGGGACAGTGGGAGAGGGGAGCAGTACTTC.

As concerns this clone: Other DNA variants within this sample encode the same CDR3. The chain joins TRBV18 to TRBJ2-3, with 11 positions matching TRBD2. The trim removed 2 bases at V and 1 base at J, leaving 5 bases unmatched. Germline V gene data show CDR1 as KGHSH and CDR2 as LQKENI. CDR3 length: 17 amino acids. The DNA for the CDR3 is TGTGCCAGCTCACCAGGTACTAGCGGGAGTGGCACAGATACGCAGTATTTT. It encodes CASSPGTSGSGTDTQYF.

The CDR3 nucleotides are TGTGCCAGCAGTGCACTTACTGTAGCTCAGCCCCAGCATTTT. This sequence encodes CASSALTVAQPQHF. The V call is TRBV6-2 or TRBV6-3, the J call TRBJ1-5, with unresolved D. V was shortened by 5 bases and J by 6 bases, with 14 bases between the two germline ends. Germline lookup yields CDR1 MNHEY and CDR2 SVGEGT. The length of the CDR3 is 14 residues.

Only a few counts were recorded for this clone. The chain carries TRBV5-6 and TRBJ1-4; D possibly corresponds to TRBD1 (6 bases). Per the germline V gene, CDR1 is SGHDT and CDR2 is YYEEEE. V shed 1 base and J shed 8 bases, with 15 bases lying between them. The CDR3 runs 15 residues. CDR3 DNA: TGTGCCAGCAGCTTGCGCCGGGACACTGGGGAAAAACTGTTTTTT. Protein product: CASSLRRDTGEKLFF.

V usage is TRBV10-1 and J usage is TRBJ1-5; D perhaps matches TRBD1 (5 bases). This CDR3 is built from 13 residues. V shed 2 bases and J shed 5 bases, with 7 bases lying between them. Germline V lookup: CDR1 WNHNN, CDR2 SYGVQD (reference sequence). The CDR3 bases are TGCGCCAGCAGTGAGGGGGGGTATCAGCCCCAGCATTTT. Translated: CASSEGGYQPQHF.

The chain recombines TRBV19 with TRBJ2-1, with 8 nucleotides matching TRBD2. Germline values: CDR1 LNHDA, CDR2 SQIVND (reference sequence). V gave up 5 bases and J gave up 5 bases; unmatched junction bases: 17. The length of the CDR3 is 18 residues. DNA of the CDR3: TGTGCCAGTAGTTATCGTAGGGTAGCGGGAAGTCCCGACAATGAGCAGTTCTTC. This encodes CASSYRRVAGSPDNEQFF.

This clone was recorded a few times. This rearrangement joins TRBV7-2 to TRBJ2-7, with 11 bases aligning to TRBD2. The V gene end was trimmed by 2 bases and the J gene end by 3 bases; junction bases not matched to a gene: 3. This CDR3 spans 15 amino acids. Germline CDR1 is SGHTA and CDR2 is FQGNSA. CDR3 DNA sequence: TGTGCCAGCAGCTTAACTAGCGGGAGTATCTACGAGCAGTACTTC. Protein: CASSLTSGSIYEQYF.

The table lists this clone with a count of one. The rearrangement links TRBV5-6 to TRBJ1-4; possibly TRBD1 for D (6 bases). CDR1 is SGHDT, CDR2 YYEEEE, per germline. CDR3 length: 14 amino acids. V lost 3 bases to trimming and J lost 7 bases, with 13 bases between them. The CDR3 loop reads CASSSGQSTEKLFF. The DNA of the CDR3 is TGTGCCAGCAGCTCCGGACAGTCTACTGAAAAACTGTTTTTT.

The rearrangement links TRBV24-1 to TRBJ1-3; the D is unclear. The germline V gene encodes CDR1 KGHDR and CDR2 SFDVKD. V was pared by 6 bases and J by 1 base, with 6 bases between. This CDR3 comprises 13 residues. CDR3 bases: TGTGCCACCAGTCGCGGTTCTGGAAACACCATATATTTT. It yields the protein CATSRGSGNTIYF.

This chain links TRBV24-1 with TRBJ2-2; a weak D match, TRBD1 (5 bases). The CDR3 length is 14 residues. V lost 2 bases, J lost 5 bases, and 8 bases lay in between. Germline CDR1 KGHDR, CDR2 SFDVKD. For the CDR3, the DNA is TGTGCCACCAGTGATTCTTACAGGACCGGGGAGCTGTTTTTT. Protein sequence: CATSDSYRTGELFF.

The count of this clone is one. The rearrangement joins TRBV6-9 to TRBJ2-2, with a possible D match to TRBD1 (6 bases). Germline CDR1 is MNHGY and CDR2 is SVAAGI. Trimming took 5 bases from V and 5 from J, leaving 12 bases between them. CDR3 length: 14 residues. CDR3 amino acids: CASSETGPTGELFF. The CDR3 DNA sequence: TGTGCCAGCAGTGAAACAGGGCCGACCGGGGAGCTGTTTTTT.

This chain uses TRBV5-1 with TRBJ1-1, with 7 nucleotides matching TRBD1. Per the germline V gene, CDR1 is SGHRS and CDR2 is YFSETQ. The J segment lost 4 bases and the V segment lost 0 bases, leaving 6 bases of the junction unmatched. This CDR3 spans 15 amino acids. The CDR3 spells CASSLDTGATTEAFF. In nucleotides, the CDR3 is TGCGCCAGCAGCTTGGATACAGGGGCGACCACTGAAGCTTTCTTT.